The clone carrying this T cell receptor (beta chain) was seen more than once but under ten times. The antigen is unknown. Germline CDR1 and CDR2: MNHNS and SASEGT. V was cut by 8 bases and J by 3 bases, with 19 bases left in between. The CDR3 covers 15 residues. The donor population consisted of healthy HIV-negative adults with no recent acute infections or vaccinations. The sorted-subset replicate PCRs were given 200 ng DNA, which is about 30,000 T cell genomes. Only in-frame clones appear in the TCRdb table, and some are missing; sequencing was by immunoSEQ multiplex PCR. This sample has 2 million to 2.5 million clones; approximately 94% occur once, and the top ten carry less than 0.15%. The data originate from a study of shared clonotypes between healthy human individuals. Study results and caveats: Compared with memory subsets, naive subsets generally had larger estimated richness.

The sequencing sample was made of naive CD4+ T cells sorted from blood. Sample subset: CD45RA+ positively selected. The V gene is TRBV6-1, the J gene TRBJ1-1; D not resolved. The clonotype comes from a man younger than 35 in good health. CDR3 DNA: TGTGCCAGCTTCCCGGACCGTACCAGCTACACTGAAGCTTTCTTT. Its translation is CASFPDRTSYTEAFF.